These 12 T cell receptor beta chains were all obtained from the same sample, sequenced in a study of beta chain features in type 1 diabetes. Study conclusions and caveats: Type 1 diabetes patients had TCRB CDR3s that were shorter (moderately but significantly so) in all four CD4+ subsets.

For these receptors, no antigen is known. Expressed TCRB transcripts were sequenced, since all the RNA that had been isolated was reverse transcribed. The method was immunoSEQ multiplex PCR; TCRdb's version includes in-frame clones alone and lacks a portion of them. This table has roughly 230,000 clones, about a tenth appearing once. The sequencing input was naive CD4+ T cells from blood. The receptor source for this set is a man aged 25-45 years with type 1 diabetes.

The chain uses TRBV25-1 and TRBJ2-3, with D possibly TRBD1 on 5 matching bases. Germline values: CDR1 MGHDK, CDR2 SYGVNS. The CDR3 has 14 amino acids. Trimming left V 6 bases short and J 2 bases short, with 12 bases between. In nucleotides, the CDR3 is TGTGCCAGCAGCGACAGAGCTAACACAGATACGCAGTATTTT. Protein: CASSDRANTDTQYF.

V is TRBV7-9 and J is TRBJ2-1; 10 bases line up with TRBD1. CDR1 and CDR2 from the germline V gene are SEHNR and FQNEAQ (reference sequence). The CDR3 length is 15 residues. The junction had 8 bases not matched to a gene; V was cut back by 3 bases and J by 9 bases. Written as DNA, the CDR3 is TGTGCCAGCAGCTTGCTGGACAGGGGGTTTGTTGAGCAGTTCTTC. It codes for CASSLLDRGFVEQFF.

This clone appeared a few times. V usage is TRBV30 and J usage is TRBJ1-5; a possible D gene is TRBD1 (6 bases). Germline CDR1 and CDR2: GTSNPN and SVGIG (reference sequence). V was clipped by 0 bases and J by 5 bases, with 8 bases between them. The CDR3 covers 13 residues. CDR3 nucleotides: TGTGCCTGGAGTGTGAACAGGGATCAGCCCCAGCATTTT. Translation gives CAWSVNRDQPQHF. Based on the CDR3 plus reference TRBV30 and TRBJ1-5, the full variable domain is SQTIHQWPATLVQPVGSPLSLECTVEGTSNPNLYWYRQAAGRGLQLLFYSVGIGQISSEVPQNLSASRPQDRQFILSSKKLLLSDSGFYLCAWSVNRDQPQHFGDGTRLSIL.

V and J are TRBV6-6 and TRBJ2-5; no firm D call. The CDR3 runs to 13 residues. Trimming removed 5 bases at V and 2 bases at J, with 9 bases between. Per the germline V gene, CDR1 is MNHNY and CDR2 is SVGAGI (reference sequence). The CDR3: CASSNTLQETQYF. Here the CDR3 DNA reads TGTGCCAGCAGTAACACGTTGCAAGAGACCCAGTACTTC.

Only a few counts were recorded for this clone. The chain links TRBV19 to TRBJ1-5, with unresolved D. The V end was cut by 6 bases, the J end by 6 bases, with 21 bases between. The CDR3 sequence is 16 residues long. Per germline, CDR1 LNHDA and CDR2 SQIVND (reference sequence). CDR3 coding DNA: TGTGCCAGTAGCCCTGGGGAGGCCGTCGGTAGTCAGCCCCAGCATTTT. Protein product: CASSPGEAVGSQPQHF.

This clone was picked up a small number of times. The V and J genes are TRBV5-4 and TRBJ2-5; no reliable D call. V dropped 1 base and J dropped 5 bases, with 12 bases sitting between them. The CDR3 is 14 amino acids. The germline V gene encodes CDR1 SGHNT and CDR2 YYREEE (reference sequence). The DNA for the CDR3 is TGTGCCAGCAGCTTGCGTCAGGTGGGCGAGACCCAGTACTTC. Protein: CASSLRQVGETQYF.

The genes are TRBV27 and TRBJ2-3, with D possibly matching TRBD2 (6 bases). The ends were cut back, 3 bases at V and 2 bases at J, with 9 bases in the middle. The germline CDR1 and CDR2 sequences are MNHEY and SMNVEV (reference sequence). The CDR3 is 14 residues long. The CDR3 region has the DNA TGTGCCAGCAGTTTTACGGGGGTCACAGATACGCAGTATTTT. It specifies CASSFTGVTDTQYF.

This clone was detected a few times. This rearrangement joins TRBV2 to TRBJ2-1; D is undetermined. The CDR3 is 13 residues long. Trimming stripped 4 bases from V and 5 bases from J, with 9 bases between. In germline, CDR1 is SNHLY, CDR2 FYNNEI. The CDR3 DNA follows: TGTGCCAGCAGTGTAGAAGTCGACAATGAGCAGTTCTTC. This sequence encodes CASSVEVDNEQFF.

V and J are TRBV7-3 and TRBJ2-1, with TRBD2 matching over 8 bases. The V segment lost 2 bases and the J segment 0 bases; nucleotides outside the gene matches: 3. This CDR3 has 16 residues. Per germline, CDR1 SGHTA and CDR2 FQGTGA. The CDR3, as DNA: TGTGCCAGCAGCTTACTGGCGGGAGGCTCCTACAATGAGCAGTTCTTC. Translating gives CASSLLAGGSYNEQFF.

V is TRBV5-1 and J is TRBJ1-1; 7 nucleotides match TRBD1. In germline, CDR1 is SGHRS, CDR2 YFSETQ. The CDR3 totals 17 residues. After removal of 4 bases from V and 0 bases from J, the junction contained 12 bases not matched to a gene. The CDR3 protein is CASSAKPGTVMNTEAFF. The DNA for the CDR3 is TGCGCCAGCAGCGCCAAACCCGGGACAGTAATGAACACTGAAGCTTTCTTT. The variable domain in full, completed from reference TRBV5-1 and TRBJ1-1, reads KAGVTQTPRYLIKTRGQQVTLSCSPISGHRSVSWYQQTPGQGLQFLFEYFSETQRNKGNFPGRFSGRQFSNSRSEMNVSTLELGDSALYLCASSAKPGTVMNTEAFFGQGTRLTVV.

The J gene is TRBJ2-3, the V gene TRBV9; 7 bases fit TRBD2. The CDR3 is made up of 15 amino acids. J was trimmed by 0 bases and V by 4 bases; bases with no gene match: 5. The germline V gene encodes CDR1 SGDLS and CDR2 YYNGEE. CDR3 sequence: CASSLTAGSTDTQYF. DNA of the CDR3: TGTGCCAGCAGCTTAACAGCGGGGAGCACAGATACGCAGTATTTT.

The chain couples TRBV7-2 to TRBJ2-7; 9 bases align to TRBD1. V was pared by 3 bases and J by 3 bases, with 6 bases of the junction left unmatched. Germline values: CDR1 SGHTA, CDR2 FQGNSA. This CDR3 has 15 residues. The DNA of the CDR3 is TGTGCCAGCAGCTTTACAGGGGGCGCGCTCTACGAGCAGTACTTC. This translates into CASSFTGGALYEQYF.